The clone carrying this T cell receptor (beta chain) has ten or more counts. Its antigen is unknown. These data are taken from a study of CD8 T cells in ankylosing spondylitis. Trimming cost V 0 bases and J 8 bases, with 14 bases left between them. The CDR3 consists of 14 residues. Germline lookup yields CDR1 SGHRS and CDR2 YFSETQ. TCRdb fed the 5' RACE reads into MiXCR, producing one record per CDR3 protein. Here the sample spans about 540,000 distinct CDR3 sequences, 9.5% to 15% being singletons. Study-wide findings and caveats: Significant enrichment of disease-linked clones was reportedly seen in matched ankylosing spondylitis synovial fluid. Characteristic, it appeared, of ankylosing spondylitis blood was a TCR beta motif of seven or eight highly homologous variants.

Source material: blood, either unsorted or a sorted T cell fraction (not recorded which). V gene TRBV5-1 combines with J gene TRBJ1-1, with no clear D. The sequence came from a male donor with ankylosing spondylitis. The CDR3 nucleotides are TGCGCCAGCAGCTTGGTATCGCCTGTAATGGAAGCTTTCTTT. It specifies CASSLVSPVMEAFF.